Listed below are T cell receptor beta chains from one sample, sequenced in a study of blood T cell repertoires in COVID-19. Measured with immunoSEQ multiplex PCR; TCRdb has only the in-frame clones, and not every one. The data show roughly 15,000 clones, approximately 88% seen once. The sample was peripheral blood. The receptors come from a human donor with active COVID-19. The donor label of this sample is uncertain. CDR3s include the opening cysteine and the closing phenylalanine or tryptophan. D genes are given only for firm matches. The listing skips clone size in some rows; elsewhere it reads once, few, many or a size class.

13	NA	TRBJ2-7	TRBV11-2	NA	CASSRTDNYEQYF	TGTGCCAGCAGTCGGACAGACAACTACGAGCAGTACTTC
15	NA	TRBJ1-2	TRBV19	NA	CASTLLSGTLYGYTF	TGTGCCAGTACCCTACTCTCCGGGACACTCTATGGCTACACCTTC
14	NA	TRBJ2-2	TRBV10-3	NA	CAISGTVSNGELFF	TGTGCCATCAGTGGGACAGTTTCTAATGGGGAGCTGTTTTTT
11	NA	TRBJ2-1	TRBV4-1	NA	CASRRFDEQFF	TGCGCCAGCAGGAGGTTTGATGAGCAGTTCTTC
11	NA	TRBJ1-1	TRBV27	NA	CASISSTEAFF	TGTGCCAGCATTTCGAGCACTGAAGCTTTCTTT
15	NA	TRBJ2-7	TRBV27	TRBD1	CASSTQGAPLTEQYF	TGTGCCAGCAGTACCCAGGGGGCTCCCCTAACCGAGCAGTACTTC
15	NA	TRBJ1-1	TRBV7-9	TRBD1	CASSSRQGMNTEAFF	TGTGCCAGCAGTTCAAGACAGGGAATGAACACTGAAGCTTTCTTT
13	NA	TRBJ1-2	TRBV19	NA	CASSYRSNYGYTF	TGTGCCAGTAGTTACAGATCAAACTATGGCTACACCTTC
16	few	TRBJ2-3	TRBV28	TRBD2	CASTPGLAEYTDTQYF	TGTGCCAGCACCCCAGGACTAGCGGAGTACACAGATACGCAGTATTTT
15	NA	TRBJ2-1	TRBV13	TRBD2	CASSGWTSGADEQFF	TGTGCCAGCAGCGGTTGGACTAGCGGGGCGGATGAGCAGTTCTTC
14	NA	TRBJ1-2	TRBV6-6	TRBD1	CASSYSETGYGYTF	TGTGCCAGCAGTTACTCCGAGACAGGGTATGGCTACACCTTC
15	NA	TRBJ2-3	TRBV4-2	TRBD2	CASSQDSQAGATQYF	TGTGCCAGCAGCCAAGATTCTCAAGCGGGAGCTACGCAGTATTTT
14	once	TRBJ2-7	TRBV28	NA	CASSPPTGSYEQYF	TGTGCCAGCAGCCCCCCGACAGGCTCCTACGAGCAGTACTTC
17	NA	TRBJ2-7	TRBV28	TRBD1	CASKFAPLQGADYEQYF	TGTGCCAGCAAGTTCGCACCCTTACAGGGGGCGGATTACGAGCAGTACTTC
16	NA	TRBJ2-7	TRBV28	TRBD1	CASSSPSTGSSYEQYF	TGTGCCAGCAGTTCCCCCTCGACAGGGAGCTCCTACGAGCAGTACTTC
16	NA	TRBJ1-3	TRBV7-3	NA	CASSPRRSDSGNTIYF	TGTGCCAGCAGCCCCCGCAGGTCCGACTCTGGAAACACCATATATTTT
14	NA	TRBJ2-3	TRBV30	TRBD2	CAWKPRGDTDTQYF	TGTGCCTGGAAACCGCGGGGGGACACAGATACGCAGTATTTT
15	NA	TRBJ2-2	TRBV19	TRBD1	CASSWTGMNTGELFF	TGTGCCAGTAGTTGGACAGGGATGAACACCGGGGAGCTGTTTTTT
15	NA	TRBJ1-4	TRBV5-5	NA	CASSTTGWLGEKLFF	TGTGCCAGCAGCACTACAGGGTGGCTCGGTGAAAAACTGTTTTTT
15	NA	TRBJ2-2	TRBV19	TRBD2	CASSIGGANTGELFF	TGTGCCAGTAGTATCGGGGGGGCGAACACCGGGGAGCTGTTTTTT
16	NA	TRBJ1-3	TRBV11-2	NA	CASSNPGTSPGNTIYF	TGTGCCAGCAGCAACCCCGGGACATCACCTGGAAACACCATATATTTT
15	NA	TRBJ2-7	TRBV5-1	TRBD2	CASSLRTSGPGEQYF	TGCGCCAGCAGCTTGAGGACTAGCGGGCCGGGGGAGCAGTACTTC
16	NA	TRBJ1-6	TRBV30	NA	CAWRTQASAYNSPLHF	TGTGCCTGGAGGACTCAAGCTAGTGCCTATAATTCACCCCTCCACTTT
13	NA	TRBJ1-2	TRBV10-3	TRBD1	CAISDGTDYGYTF	TGTGCCATCAGTGACGGGACAGACTATGGCTACACCTTC
15	NA	TRBJ2-2	TRBV5-8	TRBD1	CASSSGQGPTGELFF	TGTGCCAGCAGCTCGGGACAGGGACCCACCGGGGAGCTGTTTTTT